Below are 25 T cell receptor beta chains sequenced from a single sample in a study of shared clonotypes between healthy human individuals. The protocol was immunoSEQ multiplex PCR, while the TCRdb copy is restricted to in-frame clones and leaves out a portion. The sample contains around 1.6 million clones, 98% of which appear only once. Sequencing was performed on naive CD4+ T cells sorted from blood. Subset reported: CD45RA+ positively selected. Source of these receptors: a young man in good health.

This chain uses TRBV29-1 with TRBJ1-1, with a weak D call TRBD1 (5 bases). CDR3 length equals 12 residues. Trimming removed 7 bases at V and 1 base at J, with 10 bases between. CDR1 and CDR2 from the germline V gene are SQVTM and ANQGSEA. In nucleotides, the CDR3 is TGCAGCGGGGGACTCGCGAACACTGAAGCTTTCTTT. Translated: CSGGLANTEAFF.

This chain joins TRBV18 and TRBJ2-7, with TRBD1 identical over 9 bases. Germline lookup yields CDR1 KGHSH and CDR2 LQKENI. V lost 5 bases and J lost 3; bases outside the gene matches: 11. The CDR3 spans 16 residues. The CDR3 sequence: CASSSLSQGANYEQYF. The CDR3 nucleotides read TGTGCCAGCTCAAGCCTCTCACAGGGGGCGAACTACGAGCAGTACTTC.

As concerns this clone: The identical CDR3 is also encoded by other nucleotide sequences in the sample. The gene calls are TRBV5-1 and TRBJ2-3, with D possibly being TRBD1 (6 bases). This CDR3 contains 15 residues. The germline CDR1 and CDR2 sequences are SGHRS and YFSETQ. With 3 bases removed from V and 2 bases from J, the gap between germline ends came to 13 bases. CDR3 sequence reads: CASSSGQPSTDTQYF. DNA for the CDR3: TGCGCCAGCAGCTCCGGACAGCCTTCCACAGATACGCAGTATTTT.

This chain connects TRBV7-9 to TRBJ1-1; D uncertain. Trimming took off 5 bases at V and 3 bases at J, with 10 bases between the two ends. Germline CDR1 and CDR2: SEHNR and FQNEAQ (reference sequence). This CDR3 contains 13 residues. The CDR3 region is CASSPYGYTEAFF. DNA of the CDR3: TGTGCCAGCAGCCCGTATGGGTACACTGAAGCTTTCTTT.

This CDR3 reads CASSLGGVSNQPQHF. DNA of the CDR3: TGTGCCAGCAGTTTAGGGGGGGTTAGCAATCAGCCCCAGCATTTT. The chain combines TRBV28 with TRBJ1-5, with a tentative D call TRBD1 (5 bases). The CDR3 is 15 residues long. Trimming removed 2 bases at V and 0 bases at J, with 8 bases between. Germline-derived CDR1 and CDR2 are MDHEN and SYDVKM.

The chain has TRBV29-1 and TRBJ2-2, with D tentatively TRBD1 (6 bases). Germline V gives CDR1 SQVTM, CDR2 ANQGSEA. Trimming took off 4 bases at V and 5 bases at J, with 11 bases between the two ends. The CDR3 runs 13 residues. The DNA for the CDR3 is TGCAGCGTTGGTTTCAGGGGAACCGGGGAGCTGTTTTTT. Protein: CSVGFRGTGELFF.

This clone was observed a few times. The rearrangement links TRBV5-1 to TRBJ2-5; D may be TRBD1 (6 bases). Trimming shortened V by 4 bases and J by 5 bases, and 18 bases separated the two germline ends. The CDR3 is 15 residues long. Germline CDR1 is SGHRS and CDR2 is YFSETQ. The CDR3 loop is CASSPVGARAETQYF. In DNA, the CDR3 is TGCGCCAGCAGCCCGGTGGGGGCGCGGGCGGAGACCCAGTACTTC.

The rearrangement uses TRBV4-2 and TRBJ2-7; D perhaps matches TRBD2 (5 bases). This CDR3 has 16 residues. Germline-derived CDR1 and CDR2 are LGHNA and YNFKEQ. Trimming removed 0 bases at V and 3 bases at J, with 15 bases between. CDR3 residues: CASSQDLGGTFYEQYF. The CDR3 nucleotides are TGTGCCAGCAGCCAAGATCTCGGAGGAACCTTCTACGAGCAGTACTTC.

This clone was observed a single time. The chain is built from TRBV10-3 and TRBJ2-2; D is possibly TRBD1 or TRBD2 (5 bases each). The V and J ends lost 1 base and 4 bases respectively, with 7 bases between them. The CDR3 length is 14 residues. CDR1 and CDR2 from the germline V gene are ENHRY and SYGVKD. The DNA of the CDR3 is TGTGCCATCAGTGAGTGGGGGAGCACCGGGGAGCTGTTTTTT. Translation gives CAISEWGSTGELFF.

V is TRBV7-9 and J is TRBJ2-4; D unresolved. The CDR3 extends over 16 amino acids. V shed 3 bases and J shed 6 bases, with 18 bases lying between them. Per the germline V gene, CDR1 is SEHNR and CDR2 is FQNEAQ (reference sequence). The CDR3 region has the DNA TGTGCCAGCAGCTTTAGCCCCGGAAGCCGGATAAACATTCAGTACTTC. This sequence encodes CASSFSPGSRINIQYF.

The gene calls are TRBV28 and TRBJ2-7, with a tentative D call TRBD1 (6 bases). This CDR3 is built from 13 residues. Per the germline V gene, CDR1 is MDHEN and CDR2 is SYDVKM. The germline V and J ends were trimmed by 6 bases and 2 bases, with 11 bases remaining between them. The CDR3 DNA sequence: TGTGCCAGCAGCCTCAGGGGAACCTACGAGCAGTACTTC. Its translation: CASSLRGTYEQYF.

The gene calls are TRBV9 and TRBJ1-5; perhaps TRBD1 as D (5 bases). Trimming stripped 4 bases from V and 6 bases from J, with 11 bases between. The CDR3 runs 13 residues. Germline V lookup: CDR1 SGDLS, CDR2 YYNGEE. The chain's CDR3 is CASSLDQGQPQHF. DNA for the CDR3: TGTGCCAGCAGCCTCGACCAGGGTCAGCCCCAGCATTTT.

The DNA for the CDR3 is TGTGCCAGCAACGAGGGACAGTACCAAGAGACCCAGTACTTC. Translating gives CASNEGQYQETQYF. The chain carries TRBV2 and TRBJ2-5; TRBD1 aligns across 7 bases. The germline V gene has CDR1 SNHLY and CDR2 FYNNEI. This CDR3 is built from 14 residues. With V trimmed by 7 bases and J by 0 bases, 5 bases remained unmatched.

The chain joins TRBV20-1 to TRBJ2-7; no firm D call. Trimming removed 3 bases at V and 5 bases at J, with 5 bases between. The CDR3 has 10 amino acids. From germline, CDR1 is DFQATT and CDR2 SNEGSKA (reference sequence). CDR3 region: CSASQHEQYF. CDR3 in DNA: TGCAGTGCTAGTCAACACGAGCAGTACTTC.

The chain recombines TRBV7-9 with TRBJ2-3, with D uncertain. This CDR3 contains 14 residues. Between the trimmed V and J ends, which lost 3 bases and 1 base, there was a span of 8 bases. Germline V gene lookup returns CDR1 SEHNR and CDR2 FQNEAQ (reference sequence). In DNA, the CDR3 is TGTGCCAGCAGCTTTGCGGAGCGCACAGATACGCAGTATTTT. Protein product: CASSFAERTDTQYF.

About this clone itself: The same CDR3 also results from other DNA sequences found in this sample. The chain recombines TRBV5-1 with TRBJ2-2; D is unresolved. The ends were cut back, 1 base at V and 3 bases at J, with 10 bases in the middle. The germline V gene has CDR1 SGHRS and CDR2 YFSETQ. CDR3 length equals 15 residues. CDR3 region: CASSLTGLDTGELFF. As DNA, the CDR3 is TGCGCCAGCAGCTTGACGGGTCTGGACACCGGGGAGCTGTTTTTT. Together with reference TRBV5-1 and TRBJ2-2, the CDR3 gives the full variable domain: KAGVTQTPRYLIKTRGQQVTLSCSPISGHRSVSWYQQTPGQGLQFLFEYFSETQRNKGNFPGRFSGRQFSNSRSEMNVSTLELGDSALYLCASSLTGLDTGELFFGEGSRLTVL.

The chain couples TRBV19 to TRBJ2-1, with D possibly TRBD1 on 5 matching bases. Germline lookup yields CDR1 LNHDA and CDR2 SQIVND (reference sequence). The CDR3 runs 13 residues. V dropped 2 bases and J dropped 8 bases, with 10 bases sitting between them. In DNA, the CDR3 is TGTGCCAGTAGTATACAGGGTTCCGATGAGCAGTTCTTC. This sequence encodes CASSIQGSDEQFF.

CDR3 nucleotide sequence: TGCGCCAGCAGCTTGGTTTCTAGCGGGAGCGGAGATACGCAGTATTTT. Amino acid sequence: CASSLVSSGSGDTQYF. The J gene is TRBJ2-3, the V gene TRBV5-1; 10 positions agree with TRBD2. CDR3 length: 16 residues. The V gene end was trimmed by 0 bases and the J gene end by 5 bases; junction bases not matched to a gene: 6. Germline assignment: CDR1 SGHRS and CDR2 YFSETQ.

The chain joins TRBV28 to TRBJ2-7; 10 nucleotides match TRBD2. Germline CDR1 and CDR2: MDHEN and SYDVKM. Germline trimming cut 4 bases from V and 0 bases from J; bases unmatched to any gene: 12. This CDR3 region has 18 residues. The CDR3 sequence is CASSSLWTSGRSSYEQYF. In DNA, the CDR3 is TGTGCCAGCAGTTCCTTATGGACTAGCGGTCGGAGCTCCTACGAGCAGTACTTC.

The V gene is TRBV5-1, the J gene TRBJ2-7, with D possibly being TRBD1 or TRBD2 (5 bases each). Germline CDR1 is SGHRS and CDR2 is YFSETQ. The CDR3 covers 15 residues. With 3 bases removed from V and 4 bases from J, the gap between germline ends came to 17 bases. The CDR3 sequence: CASSSAGTSEYEQYF. CDR3 in DNA: TGCGCCAGCAGCTCCGCAGGGACCTCGGAATACGAGCAGTACTTC.

This chain connects TRBV2 to TRBJ2-3, with 7 bases aligning to TRBD1. Germline CDR1 and CDR2: SNHLY and FYNNEI. V lost 5 bases to trimming and J lost 11 bases; unmatched junction nucleotides: 7. The CDR3 length is 12 residues. CDR3 sequence (DNA): TGTGCCAGCAGTAAACAGGGGCCGGAGCAGTATTTT. It yields the protein CASSKQGPEQYF.

Notes on this clone: Different DNA sequences within this sample yield the same CDR3. V usage is TRBV6-1 and J usage is TRBJ2-7; D call uncertain. CDR1 is MNHNS and CDR2 is SASEGT in the germline V gene. Trimming took 4 bases from V and 1 from J, leaving 2 bases between them. The CDR3 runs to 11 residues. This CDR3 reads CASSGSYEQYF. The CDR3, as DNA: TGTGCCAGCAGTGGTTCCTACGAGCAGTACTTC.

V gene TRBV6-1 combines with J gene TRBJ2-3; D is unclear. Germline-derived CDR1 and CDR2 are MNHNS and SASEGT. V dropped 3 bases and J dropped 9 bases, with 19 bases sitting between them. This CDR3 is built from 15 residues. The CDR3 nucleotides are TGTGCCAGCAGTGATGTGAGACTTACCGTGGTAACGCAGTATTTT. Its protein is CASSDVRLTVVTQYF.

The gene calls are TRBV2 and TRBJ1-2, with D uncertain. In germline, CDR1 is SNHLY, CDR2 FYNNEI. The CDR3 consists of 13 residues. V lost 2 bases to trimming and J lost 4 bases, with 8 bases between them. The CDR3 is CASSEMGTYGYTF. In DNA, the CDR3 is TGTGCCAGCAGTGAAATGGGAACCTATGGCTACACCTTC.

Of note for this clone: The sample contains more than one DNA sequence encoding this CDR3. The gene calls are TRBV15 and TRBJ2-7; a possible D gene is TRBD2 (6 bases). The CDR3 extends over 13 amino acids. Looked up from germline, CDR1 is LNHNV and CDR2 is YYDKDF (reference sequence). V lost 0 bases, J lost 4 bases, and 7 bases lay in between. CDR3 amino acids: CATSRDGTYEQYF. For the CDR3, the DNA is TGTGCCACCAGCAGAGACGGGACTTACGAGCAGTACTTC.